These 5 T cell receptor beta chains came from one sample sequenced in a study of T-cell memory formation after mild COVID-19. TCRdb independently ran MiXCR on the 5' RACE reads; one entry per CDR3 protein. The top ten hold 13% to 15% of the sample, which has approximately 150,000 distinct CDR3 sequences, approximately 15% seen once. The sequencing sample was made of PBMCs or a T cell subset sorted from them (not recorded which). The source is an adult woman who had mild COVID-19 (a few samples of this study predate the infection). Cell type and time point are not known.

This clonotype appeared many times. The chain is built from TRBV20-1 and TRBJ2-7; D unclear. Germline assignment: CDR1 DFQATT and CDR2 SNEGSKA (reference sequence). V was trimmed by 6 bases and J by 2 bases, leaving 17 bases between them. This CDR3 has 14 residues. The CDR3 is CSATQPRVTYEQYF. In nucleotides, the CDR3 is TGCAGTGCCACACAACCCCGGGTAACCTACGAGCAGTACTTC.

This clonotype has only a few counts. The V gene is TRBV21-1, the J gene TRBJ2-4; the table's D call, TRBD2, has no DNA check behind it. TRBV21-1 is tagged as a pseudogene. The CDR3 runs to 16 residues. The CDR3 DNA reads TGTGCCAGCAGCATTAGCGGGAGGGCTCCCAAAAACATTCAGTACTTC. This encodes CASSISGRAPKNIQYF.

The rearrangement uses TRBV6-6 and TRBJ2-1, with D perhaps TRBD2 (5 bases). The V and J ends lost 4 bases and 8 bases respectively, with 9 bases between them. The germline V gene has CDR1 MNHNY and CDR2 SVGAGI (reference sequence). The CDR3 length is 12 residues. The CDR3 here is CASSLIAYEQFF. For the CDR3, the DNA is TGTGCCAGCAGTTTAATAGCGTATGAGCAGTTCTTC.

This clonotype was counted only a few times. The chain uses TRBV5-1 and TRBJ2-7; D ambiguous. V lost 4 bases to trimming and J lost 2 bases, with 16 bases between them. The CDR3 runs 15 residues. The V gene's germline CDR1 is SGHRS and CDR2 YFSETQ. The CDR3 sequence: CASSQPESSPYEQYF. In DNA, the CDR3 is TGCGCCAGCAGCCAGCCCGAGAGCAGCCCCTACGAGCAGTACTTC.

This clonotype was observed a handful of times. This chain uses TRBV6-5 with TRBJ1-2; a possible D gene is TRBD1 (6 bases). The CDR3 consists of 13 residues. V gave up 4 bases and J gave up 4 bases, with 10 bases separating them. CDR1 is MNHEY and CDR2 is SVGAGI in the germline V gene. CDR3 region: CASSFDRIYGYTF. The CDR3 bases are TGTGCCAGCAGTTTCGACAGGATCTATGGCTACACCTTC.